This TCR beta chain derives from a study of blood T cell repertoires in COVID-19. Study-wide context: The United States, Italy and Spain provided the acute and convalescent COVID-19 samples. PBMCs, B-cell-depleted T cells, or T cells provided the cDNA or gDNA that made up the material.

V dropped 2 bases and J dropped 1 base, with 9 bases sitting between them. There are 15 residues in the CDR3. Germline CDR1 and CDR2: LNHDA and SQIVND (reference sequence). As processed by the authors: How many nucleated cells were present was estimated from reference gene primer amplification. The repertoire was sequenced with immunoSEQ multiplex PCR; TCRdb's copy has only in-frame clones and lacks some. D and trimming come from the DNA, and the V and J calls and clone size come from that table. The sample holds about 130,000 clones, approximately 83% seen once. This clone has just one count. The TCR comes from a woman aged 45-65 years with acute or convalescent COVID-19. The V and J genes are TRBV19 and TRBJ1-3; unclear D gene. Material: peripheral blood. This CDR3 reads CASSIPRGSGNTIYF. In DNA form, the CDR3 reads TGTGCCAGTAGTATACCACGGGGATCTGGAAACACCATATATTTT.